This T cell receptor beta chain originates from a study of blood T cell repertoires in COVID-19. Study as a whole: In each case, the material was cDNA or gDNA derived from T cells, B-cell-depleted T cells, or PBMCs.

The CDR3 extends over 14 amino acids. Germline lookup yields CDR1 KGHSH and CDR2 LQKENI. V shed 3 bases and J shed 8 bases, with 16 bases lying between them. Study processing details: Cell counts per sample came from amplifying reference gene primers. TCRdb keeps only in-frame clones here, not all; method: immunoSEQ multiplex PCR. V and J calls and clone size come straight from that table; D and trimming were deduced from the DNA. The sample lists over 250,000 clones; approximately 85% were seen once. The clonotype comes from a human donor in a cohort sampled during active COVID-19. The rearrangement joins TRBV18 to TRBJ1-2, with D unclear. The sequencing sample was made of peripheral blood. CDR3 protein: CASSPSVGELGYTF. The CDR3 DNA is TGTGCCAGCTCACCTTCCGTGGGAGAGTTGGGCTACACCTTC.